This T cell receptor beta chain was found in a study of patients and donors after allogeneic stem cell transplantation. Germline values: CDR1 SGHTA, CDR2 FQGNSA. Unmatched junction bases numbered 8, after V lost 5 bases and J lost 9 bases. The CDR3 consists of 14 residues. Each CDR3 protein is one row after TCRdb ran MiXCR on the RT-PCR reads. The profile shows more than 850,000 distinct CDR3 sequences, approximately 18% of them singletons. The receptor comes from a human donor who was either an allogeneic HSCT recipient or a stem cell or donor lymphocyte infusion donor (not recorded which). It is not recorded whose cells these are; they may come from a transplant donor. Sequencing used blood, either unsorted or a sorted T cell fraction (not recorded which). The chain combines TRBV7-2 with TRBJ1-5, with 9 bases aligning to TRBD1. As DNA, the CDR3 is TGTGCCAGCAGCCCCGACAGGGGGGTCGGGCCCCAGCATTTT. Translation: CASSPDRGVGPQHF.